A single sample is the source of the 24 T cell receptor beta chains below, sequenced in a study of PD-1 blockade in classical Hodgkin lymphoma. The protocol was immunoSEQ multiplex PCR, while the TCRdb copy is restricted to in-frame clones and leaves out a portion. The sample yields more than 40,000 clones, about 80% seen once. The time point is: cycle 4 day 1 (C4D1), after six to seven weeks of nivolumab. Brentuximab vedotin exposure varied among the patients, all of whom had relapsed after autologous stem cell transplantation. Sequenced material: peripheral blood mononuclear cells (PBMCs), taken before the fourth cycle of nivolumab. The origin of the receptors is a human donor with classical Hodgkin lymphoma.

The chain has TRBV27 and TRBJ1-1; D gene unclear. The CDR3 contains 12 residues. The germline CDR1 and CDR2 sequences are MNHEY and SMNVEV (reference sequence). The ends were cut back, 5 bases at V and 9 bases at J, with 13 bases in the middle. CDR3 sequence: CASSPPGLKAFF. The CDR3 region has the DNA TGTGCCAGCAGTCCCCCCGGCCTCAAAGCTTTCTTT.

The chain links TRBV29-1 to TRBJ1-2, with no clear D. Germline values: CDR1 SQVTM, CDR2 ANQGSEA. Trimming cost V 5 bases and J 7 bases, with 17 bases left between them. This CDR3 is built from 13 residues. This CDR3 reads CSVSGQRKVGYTF. The CDR3 DNA reads TGCAGCGTTTCGGGTCAAAGGAAGGTTGGCTACACCTTC.

The chain carries TRBV5-4 and TRBJ2-1; D might be TRBD2 (7 bases). CDR3 length: 13 amino acids. With 5 bases removed from V and 10 bases from J, the gap between germline ends came to 16 bases. Germline V gene sequence: CDR1 SGHNT, CDR2 YYREEE (reference sequence). In DNA form, the CDR3 reads TGTGCCAGCAGTTCCAACAGGGAGGGGGAGCAGTTCTTC. Translating it yields CASSSNREGEQFF.

The chain carries TRBV6-4 and TRBJ2-7; D is unresolved. CDR3 size: 9 residues. Germline values: CDR1 MRHNA, CDR2 SNTAGT. The V gene lost 8 bases and the J gene lost 9 bases, with 8 bases spanning the gap. CDR3 coding DNA: TGTGCCAGCCGCCGGGCGCAGTACTTC. It encodes CASRRAQYF.

The V gene is TRBV18, the J gene TRBJ2-3; 8 bases agree with TRBD2. The CDR3 is made up of 17 amino acids. CDR1 and CDR2 (germline): KGHSH, LQKENI. After removal of 1 base from V and 2 bases from J, the junction contained 8 bases not matched to a gene. The CDR3 protein is CASSPRPRGGLTDTQYF. The CDR3 coding sequence is TGTGCCAGCTCACCACGGCCTCGCGGGGGGCTCACAGATACGCAGTATTTT.

CDR3 in DNA: TGTGCCAGCAGGGGCCGGGACAGATATGAAAAACTGTTTTTT. Translating it yields CASRGRDRYEKLFF. The chain is built from TRBV27 and TRBJ1-4, with 7 bases identical to TRBD1. This CDR3 is 14 amino acids long. The germline gives CDR1 MNHEY, CDR2 SMNVEV (reference sequence). J gave up 6 bases and V 6 bases, and 7 bases lay outside the gene matches.

The genes are TRBV11-2 and TRBJ1-2, with D maybe TRBD1 (5 bases). Trimming pared 6 bases from V and 4 bases from J, leaving 12 bases between. CDR1 and CDR2 (germline): SGHAT, FQNNGV. This CDR3 contains 13 residues. The CDR3 region is CASRHDSSYGYTF. In DNA form, the CDR3 reads TGTGCCAGCAGGCACGACAGTTCCTATGGCTACACCTTC.

V usage is TRBV29-1 and J usage is TRBJ1-2; TRBD1 might be the D (6 bases). Germline CDR1 SQVTM, CDR2 ANQGSEA. The CDR3 contains 16 residues. V dropped 1 base and J dropped 2 bases, with 17 bases sitting between them. CDR3 in DNA: TGCAGCGTTGAAGCCCCCGAGGGGGGGCGCAACTATGGCTACACCTTC. Amino acids: CSVEAPEGGRNYGYTF.

The chain couples TRBV11-3 to TRBJ2-5; D is ambiguous. Germline values: CDR1 SGHNT, CDR2 YENEEA. V was pared by 4 bases and J by 2 bases, with 11 bases between. The CDR3 has 14 residues. The CDR3 region is CASSSPLGQETQYF. In DNA, the CDR3 is TGTGCCAGCAGCTCCCCCCTAGGTCAAGAGACCCAGTACTTC.

The gene calls are TRBV10-1 and TRBJ2-3; D is ambiguous. The CDR3 contains 15 residues. From germline, CDR1 is WNHNN and CDR2 SYGVQD (reference sequence). The germline V and J ends were trimmed by 0 bases and 1 base, with 8 bases remaining between them. The CDR3 coding sequence is TGCGCCAGCAGTGAGTCTCCTATCCGCACAGATACGCAGTATTTT. It specifies CASSESPIRTDTQYF.

This clone was detected only once. The rearrangement uses TRBV5-4 and TRBJ1-4; D remains unclear. V lost 3 bases to trimming and J lost 7 bases, with 10 bases between them. The CDR3 length is 13 residues. CDR1 SGHNT and CDR2 YYREEE come from the germline V gene (reference sequence). The CDR3 bases are TGTGCCAGCAGCTACATATTTGGTGAAAAACTGTTTTTT. This encodes CASSYIFGEKLFF. Combining the CDR3 with reference TRBV5-4 and TRBJ1-4 gives the whole variable domain ETGVTQSPTHLIKTRGQQVTLRCSSQSGHNTVSWYQQALGQGPQFIFQYYREEENGRGNFPPRFSGLQFPNYSSELNVNALELDDSALYLCASSYIFGEKLFFGSGTQLSVL.

The rearrangement links TRBV5-6 to TRBJ2-1; D gene unclear. The CDR3 spans 17 residues. In germline, CDR1 is SGHDT, CDR2 YYEEEE. The V and J ends lost 4 bases and 3 bases respectively, with 20 bases between them. CDR3 sequence (DNA): TGTGCCAGCAGCCTACTTTACACCCTCGGCGACTACAATGAGCAGTTCTTC. Translating gives CASSLLYTLGDYNEQFF.

This chain connects TRBV5-4 to TRBJ2-5, with D possibly called TRBD1 or TRBD2 (5 bases each). The last part of the DNA fits TRBJ2-7 better; the J call may be wrong. CDR3 length: 13 amino acids. The germline CDR1 and CDR2 sequences are SGHNT and YYREEE (reference sequence). DNA for the CDR3: TGTGCCAGCAGCCGGGGCAGCTCCTACGAGCAGTACTTC. Translated, it gives CASSRGSSYEQYF.

The chain uses TRBV2 and TRBJ2-5; D not certain. CDR3 length equals 14 residues. The V gene lost 1 base and the J gene lost 5 bases, with 11 bases spanning the gap. Germline V lookup: CDR1 SNHLY, CDR2 FYNNEI. CDR3 sequence (DNA): TGTGCCAGCAGTGAAGGGACGGTACGGGAGACCCAGTACTTC. It translates to CASSEGTVRETQYF.

V usage is TRBV7-9 and J usage is TRBJ1-1, with a weak D call TRBD1 (5 bases). The germline V gene has CDR1 SEHNR and CDR2 FQNEAQ (reference sequence). V gave up 3 bases and J gave up 6 bases, with 11 bases separating them. This CDR3 is built from 13 residues. The CDR3 loop is CASSFKDSSEAFF. The CDR3 nucleotides are TGTGCCAGCAGCTTCAAAGACAGTTCTGAAGCTTTCTTT.

The CDR3 region is CASSFDSQGEAFF. The CDR3 DNA reads TGTGCCAGCAGTTTCGACTCCCAGGGTGAAGCTTTCTTT. The gene calls are TRBV11-3 and TRBJ1-1; D is possibly TRBD1 (5 bases). CDR1 is SGHNT, CDR2 YENEEA, per germline. This CDR3 spans 13 amino acids. Between the trimmed V and J ends, which lost 6 bases and 7 bases, there was a span of 15 bases.

The V and J genes are TRBV7-8 and TRBJ2-7; D gene unclear. Germline V gene data show CDR1 as SGHVS and CDR2 as FQNEAQ. This CDR3 spans 13 amino acids. V was pared by 2 bases and J by 4 bases, with 9 bases between. In DNA form, the CDR3 reads TGTGCCAGCAGCTTATTTTCGACTTACGAGCAGTACTTC. It encodes CASSLFSTYEQYF. The complete variable domain, with remaining parts taken from reference TRBV7-8 and TRBJ2-7, reads GAGVSQSPRYKVAKRGQDVALRCDPISGHVSLFWYQQALGQGPEFLTYFQNEAQLDKSGLPSDRFFAERPEGSVSTLKIQRTQQEDSAVYLCASSLFSTYEQYFGPGTRLTVT.

V and J are TRBV4-1 and TRBJ2-1, with 7 positions matching TRBD1. The CDR3 is made up of 15 amino acids. The V gene end was trimmed by 4 bases and the J gene end by 0 bases; junction bases not matched to a gene: 3. CDR1 and CDR2 (germline): MGHRA, YSYEKL. This CDR3 is CASSRQGGSYNEQFF. For the CDR3, the DNA is TGCGCCAGCAGCCGACAGGGTGGCTCCTACAATGAGCAGTTCTTC.

The CDR3 here is CSVEDPQGWGYTF. CDR3 sequence (DNA): TGCAGCGTTGAAGATCCTCAGGGCTGGGGCTACACCTTC. The gene calls are TRBV29-1 and TRBJ1-2, with D perhaps TRBD1 (5 bases). CDR3 length: 13 amino acids. The V and J ends lost 0 bases and 8 bases respectively, with 13 bases between them. CDR1 SQVTM and CDR2 ANQGSEA come from the germline V gene. The full variable domain, in which reference TRBV29-1 and TRBJ1-2 provide the parts outside the CDR3, is SAVISQKPSRDICQRGTSLTIQCQVDSQVTMMFWYRQQPGQSLTLIATANQGSEATYESGFVIDKFPISRPNLTFSTLTVSNMSPEDSSIYLCSVEDPQGWGYTFGSGTRLTVV.

The chain recombines TRBV2 with TRBJ1-1, with D tentatively TRBD1 (6 bases). Germline assignment: CDR1 SNHLY and CDR2 FYNNEI. V was clipped by 8 bases and J by 6 bases, with 22 bases between them. The CDR3 spans 15 residues. The CDR3: CASAGGTGRMAEAFF. CDR3 coding DNA: TGTGCCAGCGCCGGGGGCACAGGCAGAATGGCTGAAGCTTTCTTT.

The rearrangement joins TRBV6-1 to TRBJ1-1, with 8 bases lining up with TRBD1. This CDR3 has 15 residues. Germline V gene sequence: CDR1 MNHNS, CDR2 SASEGT. J lost 1 base, V lost 5 bases, and 6 bases had no gene match. CDR3 amino acids: CASSLKTGENTEAFF. The CDR3 DNA is TGTGCCAGCAGTTTAAAGACAGGGGAGAACACTGAAGCTTTCTTT.

The chain links TRBV5-1 to TRBJ2-1, with D perhaps matching TRBD1 (6 bases). Germline values: CDR1 SGHRS, CDR2 YFSETQ. V lost 4 bases, J lost 6 bases, and 20 bases lay in between. The CDR3 has 16 residues. The CDR3 DNA reads TGCGCCAGCAGCCCCTCGCCCAGGGGTGTCGGCAATGAGCAGTTCTTC. The encoded protein is CASSPSPRGVGNEQFF.

This clone has only one observation. The rearrangement links TRBV2 to TRBJ1-2; weak D call: TRBD1 (6 bases). Between the trimmed V and J ends, which lost 3 bases and 4 bases, there was a span of 15 bases. CDR1 and CDR2 (germline): SNHLY, FYNNEI. The CDR3 totals 15 residues. The CDR3 nucleotides read TGTGCCAGCAGTGAGGGGCCAGGGGTATCCTATGGCTACACCTTC. It codes for CASSEGPGVSYGYTF.

This chain links TRBV27 with TRBJ1-2; a weak D match, TRBD1 (6 bases). CDR3 size: 15 residues. CDR1 and CDR2 (germline): MNHEY, SMNVEV (reference sequence). With 6 bases removed from V and 4 bases from J, the gap between germline ends came to 18 bases. The CDR3 loop reads CASSHSTGHIYGYTF. The DNA for the CDR3 is TGTGCCAGCAGCCATTCAACGGGACATATCTATGGCTACACCTTC.